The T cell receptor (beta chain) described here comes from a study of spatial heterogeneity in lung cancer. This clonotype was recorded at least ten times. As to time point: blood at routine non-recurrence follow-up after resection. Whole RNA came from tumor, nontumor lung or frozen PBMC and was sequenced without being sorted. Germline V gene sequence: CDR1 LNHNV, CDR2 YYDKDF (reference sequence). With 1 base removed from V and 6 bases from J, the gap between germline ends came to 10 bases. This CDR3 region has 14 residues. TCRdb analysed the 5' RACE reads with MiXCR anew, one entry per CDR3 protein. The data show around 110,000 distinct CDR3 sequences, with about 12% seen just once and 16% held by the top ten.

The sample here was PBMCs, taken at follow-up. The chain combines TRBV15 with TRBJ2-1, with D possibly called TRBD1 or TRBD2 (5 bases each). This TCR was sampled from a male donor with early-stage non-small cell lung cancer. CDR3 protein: CATSRGRGVNEQFF. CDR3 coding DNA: TGTGCCACCAGCAGAGGCCGGGGCGTCAATGAGCAGTTCTTC.